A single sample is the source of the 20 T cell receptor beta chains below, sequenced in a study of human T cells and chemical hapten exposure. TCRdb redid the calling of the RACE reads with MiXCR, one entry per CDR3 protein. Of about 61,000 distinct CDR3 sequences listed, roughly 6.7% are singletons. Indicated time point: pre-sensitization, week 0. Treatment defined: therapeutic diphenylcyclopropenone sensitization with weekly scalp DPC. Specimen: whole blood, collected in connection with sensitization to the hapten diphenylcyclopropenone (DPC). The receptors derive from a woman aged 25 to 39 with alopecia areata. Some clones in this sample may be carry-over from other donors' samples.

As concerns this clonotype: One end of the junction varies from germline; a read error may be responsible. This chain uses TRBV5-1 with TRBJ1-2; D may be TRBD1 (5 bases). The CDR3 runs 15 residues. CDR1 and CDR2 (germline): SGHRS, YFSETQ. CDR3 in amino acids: CASSLGAQANYGDTF. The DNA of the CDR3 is TGCGCCAGCAGCTTAGGGGCCCAGGCTAACTATGGCGACACCTTC.

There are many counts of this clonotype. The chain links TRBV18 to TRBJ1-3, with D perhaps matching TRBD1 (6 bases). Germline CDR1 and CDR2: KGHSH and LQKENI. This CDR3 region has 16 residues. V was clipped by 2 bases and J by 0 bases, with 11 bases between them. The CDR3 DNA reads TGTGCCAGCTCACCAAGTGGACAGTTCTCTGGAAACACCATATATTTT. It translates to CASSPSGQFSGNTIYF.

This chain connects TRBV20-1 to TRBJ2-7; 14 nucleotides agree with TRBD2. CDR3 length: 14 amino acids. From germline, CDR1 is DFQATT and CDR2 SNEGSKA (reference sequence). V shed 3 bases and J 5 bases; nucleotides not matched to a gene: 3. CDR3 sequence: CSASRLAGGNEQYF. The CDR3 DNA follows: TGCAGTGCTAGCAGACTAGCGGGGGGGAACGAGCAGTACTTC.

The CDR3 DNA reads as TGCAGCGCTACTCAGGGGTCGGGTCAGCCCCAGCATTTT. It yields the protein CSATQGSGQPQHF. The V call is TRBV29-1, the J call TRBJ1-5; perhaps TRBD1 as D (6 bases). The CDR3 length is 13 residues. CDR1 and CDR2 from the germline V gene are SQVTM and ANQGSEA. The V end lost 7 bases, the J end lost 6 bases, and 16 bases lay between the germline ends.

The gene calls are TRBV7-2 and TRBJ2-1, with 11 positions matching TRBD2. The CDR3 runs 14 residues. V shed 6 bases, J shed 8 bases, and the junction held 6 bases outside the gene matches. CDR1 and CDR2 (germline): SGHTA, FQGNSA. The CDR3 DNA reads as TGTGCCAGCAGGGAACTAGCGGGGGTTTATGAGCAGTTCTTC. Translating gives CASRELAGVYEQFF.

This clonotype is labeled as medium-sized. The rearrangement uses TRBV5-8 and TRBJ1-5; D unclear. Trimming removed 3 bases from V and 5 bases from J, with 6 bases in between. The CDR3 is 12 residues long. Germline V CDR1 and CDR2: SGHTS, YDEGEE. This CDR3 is CASSSKDQPQHF. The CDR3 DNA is TGTGCCAGCAGCTCCAAGGATCAGCCCCAGCATTTT.

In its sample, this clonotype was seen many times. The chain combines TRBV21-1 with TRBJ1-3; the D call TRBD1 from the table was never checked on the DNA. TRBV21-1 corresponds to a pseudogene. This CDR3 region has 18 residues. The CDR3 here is CASSKFQRDRVSGNTIYF. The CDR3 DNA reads TGTGCCAGCAGCAAATTTCAACGGGACAGGGTCTCTGGAAACACCATATATTTT.

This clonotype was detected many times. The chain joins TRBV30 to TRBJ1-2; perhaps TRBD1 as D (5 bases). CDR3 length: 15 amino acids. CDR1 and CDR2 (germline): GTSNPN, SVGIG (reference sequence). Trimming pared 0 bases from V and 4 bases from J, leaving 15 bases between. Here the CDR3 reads CAWSVTMGLLYGYTF. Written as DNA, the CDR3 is TGTGCCTGGAGTGTTACGATGGGACTTCTCTATGGCTACACCTTC.

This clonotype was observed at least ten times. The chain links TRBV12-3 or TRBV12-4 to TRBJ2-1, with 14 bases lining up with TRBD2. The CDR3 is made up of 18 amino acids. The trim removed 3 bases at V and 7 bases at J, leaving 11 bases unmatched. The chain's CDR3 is CASSFSGTSGGLGNEQFF. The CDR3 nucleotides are TGTGCCAGCAGTTTTTCAGGGACTAGCGGGGGTTTGGGGAATGAGCAGTTCTTC.

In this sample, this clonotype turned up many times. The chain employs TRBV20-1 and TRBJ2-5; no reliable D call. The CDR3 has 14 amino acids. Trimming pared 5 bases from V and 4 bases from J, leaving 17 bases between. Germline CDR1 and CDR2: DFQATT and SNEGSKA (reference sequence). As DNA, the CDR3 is TGCAGTGCTTCGAGGACGGCCGTATTAGAGACCCAGTACTTC. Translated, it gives CSASRTAVLETQYF.

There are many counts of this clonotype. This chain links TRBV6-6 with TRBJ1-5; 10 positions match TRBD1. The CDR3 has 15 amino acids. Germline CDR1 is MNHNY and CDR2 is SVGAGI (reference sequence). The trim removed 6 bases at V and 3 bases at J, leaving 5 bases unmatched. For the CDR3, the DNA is TGTGCCAGCAGAGACAGGGGGCGCGACAATCAGCCCCAGCATTTT. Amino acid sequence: CASRDRGRDNQPQHF.

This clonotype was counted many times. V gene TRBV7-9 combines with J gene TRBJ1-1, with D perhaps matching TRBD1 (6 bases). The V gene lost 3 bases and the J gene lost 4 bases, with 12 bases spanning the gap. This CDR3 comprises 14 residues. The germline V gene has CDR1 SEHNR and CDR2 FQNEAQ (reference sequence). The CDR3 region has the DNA TGTGCCAGCAGCTTTCAGGGGCAGAGCACTGAAGCTTTCTTT. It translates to CASSFQGQSTEAFF.

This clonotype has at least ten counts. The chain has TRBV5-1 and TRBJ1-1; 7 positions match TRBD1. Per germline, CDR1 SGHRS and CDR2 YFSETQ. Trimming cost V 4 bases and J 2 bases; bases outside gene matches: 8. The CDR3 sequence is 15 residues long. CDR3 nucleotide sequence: TGCGCCAGCAGCCTTCTGGGGACAGAAAACACTGAAGCTTTCTTT. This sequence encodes CASSLLGTENTEAFF.

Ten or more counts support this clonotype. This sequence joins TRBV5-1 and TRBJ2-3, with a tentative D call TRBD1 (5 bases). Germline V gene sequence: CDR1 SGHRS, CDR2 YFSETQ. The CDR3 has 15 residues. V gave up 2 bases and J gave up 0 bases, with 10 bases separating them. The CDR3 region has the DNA TGCGCCAGCAGCTTATCTAGGGGAAGCACAGATACGCAGTATTTT. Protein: CASSLSRGSTDTQYF. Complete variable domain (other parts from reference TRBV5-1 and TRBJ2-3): KAGVTQTPRYLIKTRGQQVTLSCSPISGHRSVSWYQQTPGQGLQFLFEYFSETQRNKGNFPGRFSGRQFSNSRSEMNVSTLELGDSALYLCASSLSRGSTDTQYFGPGTRLTVL.

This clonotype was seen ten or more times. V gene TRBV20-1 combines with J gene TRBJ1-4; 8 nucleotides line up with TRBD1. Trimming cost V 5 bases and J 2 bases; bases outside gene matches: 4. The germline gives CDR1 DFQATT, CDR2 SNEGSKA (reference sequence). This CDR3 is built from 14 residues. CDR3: CSAPTGGTNEKLFF. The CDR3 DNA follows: TGCAGTGCTCCCACAGGGGGGACTAATGAAAAACTGTTTTTT.

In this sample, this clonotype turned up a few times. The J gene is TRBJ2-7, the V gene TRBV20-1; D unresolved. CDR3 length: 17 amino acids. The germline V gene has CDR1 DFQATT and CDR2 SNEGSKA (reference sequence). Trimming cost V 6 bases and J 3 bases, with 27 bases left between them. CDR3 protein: CSASPSAAVSLGYEQYF. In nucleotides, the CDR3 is TGCAGTGCCTCGCCTAGTGCAGCCGTGTCGTTGGGCTACGAGCAGTACTTC.

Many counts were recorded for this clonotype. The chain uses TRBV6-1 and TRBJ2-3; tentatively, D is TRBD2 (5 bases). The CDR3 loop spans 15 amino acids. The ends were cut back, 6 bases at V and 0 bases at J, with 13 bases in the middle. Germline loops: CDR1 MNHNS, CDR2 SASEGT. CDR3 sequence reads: CASRLEARSTDTQYF. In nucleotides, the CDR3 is TGTGCCAGCAGGTTGGAGGCCCGAAGCACAGATACGCAGTATTTT.

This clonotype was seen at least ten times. The CDR3 sequence is CASSGTLNTEAFF. The CDR3 DNA sequence: TGTGCCAGCAGTGGGACATTGAACACTGAAGCTTTCTTT. The rearrangement links TRBV12-3 or TRBV12-4 to TRBJ1-1, with D possibly matching TRBD1 (6 bases). Trimming stripped 5 bases from V and 0 bases from J, with 7 bases between. This CDR3 is 13 amino acids long.

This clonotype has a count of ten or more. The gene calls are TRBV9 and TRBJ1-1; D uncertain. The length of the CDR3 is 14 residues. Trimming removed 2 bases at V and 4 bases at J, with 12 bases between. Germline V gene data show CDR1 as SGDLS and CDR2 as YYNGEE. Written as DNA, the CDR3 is TGTGCCAGCAGCGTGGCACCAATCTCCACTGAAGCTTTCTTT. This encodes CASSVAPISTEAFF. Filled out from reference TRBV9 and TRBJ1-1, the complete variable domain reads DSGVTQTPKHLITATGQRVTLRCSPRSGDLSVYWYQQSLDQGLQFLIQYYNGEERAKGNILERFSAQQFPDLHSELNLSSLELGDSALYFCASSVAPISTEAFFGQGTRLTVV.

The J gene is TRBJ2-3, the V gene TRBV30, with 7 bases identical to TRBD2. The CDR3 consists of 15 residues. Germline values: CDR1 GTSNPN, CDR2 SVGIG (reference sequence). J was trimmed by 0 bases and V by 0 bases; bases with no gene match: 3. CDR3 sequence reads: CAWSVGRGSTDTQYF. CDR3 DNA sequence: TGTGCCTGGAGTGTAGGGCGGGGGAGCACAGATACGCAGTATTTT.